The rows below give T cell receptor beta chains drawn from one sample of a study of blood T cell repertoires in COVID-19. The protocol was immunoSEQ multiplex PCR, while the TCRdb copy is restricted to in-frame clones and leaves out a portion. The sample lists about 370,000 clones, 85% to 90% occurring once. Sequences were obtained from peripheral blood. These receptors were taken from a man aged 18-30 years with active or convalescent COVID-19. The conserved cysteine and the conserved F or W are not part of the CDR3 here. D genes are given only for firm matches.

V gene	D gene	J gene	CDR3 protein
TRBV7-7	.	TRBJ2-5	ASSTGLLETQY
TRBV7-2	.	TRBJ1-1	ASRPGQMGTEAF
TRBV7-2	TRBD1	TRBJ2-7	ASSTRGQGAYEQY
TRBV6-5	.	TRBJ2-5	ASSGQGQETQY
TRBV2	.	TRBJ1-2	ASSENSGYGYT
TRBV3-1/TRBV3-2	TRBD1	TRBJ1-2	ASRKLGQPSNYGYT
TRBV18	TRBD1	TRBJ1-5	ASSPDRGVNSNQPQH
TRBV10-3	.	TRBJ2-1	AISESTENEQF
TRBV28	TRBD1	TRBJ1-4	ASTVSLGTGVEKLF
TRBV1	.	TRBJ2-5	TSSQDYRGQETQY
TRBV28	.	TRBJ1-2	ASSLARDYGYT
TRBV20-1	TRBD1	TRBJ1-2	SASDTGGGVYGYT
TRBV4-1	TRBD2	TRBJ2-1	ASSQGLAGGNEQF
TRBV28	TRBD2	TRBJ2-3	ASSSNPGLAGGGDTQY
TRBV5-1	TRBD2	TRBJ2-3	ASSLAIGTSGKDTQY
TRBV28	.	TRBJ2-1	ASSSLSALSYNEQF
TRBV3-1/TRBV3-2	.	TRBJ2-7	ASSQDNYSEQY
TRBV6-5	.	TRBJ2-7	ASSYRGGFRSYEQY
TRBV19	.	TRBJ1-2	ASSRLRTEVLEGYT
TRBV30	.	TRBJ1-3	AWSPSAGNTIY
TRBV14	TRBD1	TRBJ2-7	ASSQDPPGQTYEQY
TRBV5-1	TRBD1	TRBJ2-6	ASSFGQESSGANVLT
TRBV4-3	TRBD1	TRBJ1-2	ASRHLGQANYGYT
TRBV27	.	TRBJ2-4	ASSLIGGAGNIQY
TRBV3-1/TRBV3-2	.	TRBJ2-2	ASSLGQNTGELF
TRBV24-1	.	TRBJ2-5	ATSDLDSPQY
TRBV5-1	.	TRBJ1-3	ASSPGGSGNTIY
TRBV25-1	.	TRBJ1-1	ASSEGRDTEAF
TRBV6-5	TRBD2	TRBJ2-2	ASRWTSETGELF
TRBV19	.	TRBJ2-1	ASSTGLGPNEQF
TRBV28	TRBD1	TRBJ1-2	ASTRTGEFYGYT
TRBV7-9	TRBD1	TRBJ2-7	ASGITDRANEQY
TRBV6-5	.	TRBJ1-5	ASRSGNQLQH
TRBV6-2/TRBV6-3	.	TRBJ1-2	ASSSATGSGYGYT
TRBV27	TRBD1	TRBJ1-6	ASSLHRQGNSPLH
TRBV4-2	TRBD2	TRBJ2-1	ASSHDITGGYNEQF
TRBV12-5	.	TRBJ2-1	ASGLADSYNEQF
TRBV13	.	TRBJ1-4	ASSFGTGNNEKLF
TRBV4-2	TRBD1	TRBJ1-1	ASSRPGQGLNTEAF
TRBV30	.	TRBJ1-2	AWERQYYGYT
TRBV7-9	TRBD2	TRBJ2-7	ASRISGDYSYEQY
TRBV4-2	.	TRBJ1-5	ASSQLDGYSNQPQH
TRBV7-2	.	TRBJ1-6	ASSWSSQYNSPLH
TRBV5-1	.	TRBJ1-4	ASSLGGASGFVEKLF
TRBV27	.	TRBJ1-2	ASSSIDSINYGYT
TRBV7-3	TRBD1	TRBJ2-3	ASSDIGQAADTQY
TRBV6-2/TRBV6-3	.	TRBJ1-4	ASSSWRTNEKLF
TRBV4-3	.	TRBJ1-4	ASSRERGIREKLF
TRBV4-2	TRBD2	TRBJ2-3	ASSHTSGLSTDTQY